The 9 T cell receptor beta chains in this list originate from one sample, sequenced in a study of T cells in Graves' hyperthyroidism and ophthalmopathy. The investigators amplified TCR beta CDR3 regions from RNA transcripts. TCR CDR3 underwent first-round RT-PCR with the HTBI primer set. TCRdb reprocessed the multiplex PCR reads via MiXCR and lists one record per CDR3 protein. Among 350,000 or so distinct CDR3 sequences listed, 15% to 20% were seen once. Sequenced material: blood. These receptors all stem from a woman aged 35 to 49 with Graves' ophthalmopathy.

There are many counts of this clonotype. This chain connects TRBV15 to TRBJ2-7; tentative D call: TRBD2 (5 bases). This CDR3 has 16 residues. The germline V gene has CDR1 LNHNV and CDR2 YYDKDF (reference sequence). V was pared by 0 bases and J by 0 bases, with 12 bases between. The CDR3 loop is CATSRDLLTSSYEQYF. The CDR3 bases are TGTGCCACCAGCAGAGATCTTCTAACTAGCTCCTACGAGCAGTACTTC.

A few counts support this clonotype. This sequence joins TRBV20-1 and TRBJ2-5; possibly TRBD1 or TRBD2 for D (5 bases each). Germline lookup yields CDR1 DFQATT and CDR2 SNEGSKA (reference sequence). V was shortened by 6 bases and J by 5 bases, with 13 bases between the two germline ends. This CDR3 is built from 12 residues. The DNA for the CDR3 is TGCAGTGCCCGGGGCGGTTCGGAGACCCAGTACTTC. Translation gives CSARGGSETQYF.

This chain links TRBV30 with TRBJ2-7; D gene ambiguous. The CDR3 is 13 amino acids. Germline V lookup: CDR1 GTSNPN, CDR2 SVGIG (reference sequence). The ends were cut back, 4 bases at V and 4 bases at J, with 14 bases in the middle. CDR3 DNA: TGTGCCTGGAACGTCGACACCGAATACGAGCAGTACTTC. It codes for CAWNVDTEYEQYF.

This clonotype was picked up many times. The chain joins TRBV28 to TRBJ2-7, with 9 bases fitting TRBD2. Germline V CDR1 and CDR2: MDHEN, SYDVKM. The J segment lost 6 bases and the V segment lost 8 bases, leaving 2 bases of the junction unmatched. The CDR3 runs to 11 residues. CDR3 amino acids: CASSTSGEQYF. The CDR3 DNA sequence: TGTGCCAGCTCGACTAGCGGCGAGCAGTACTTC.

The table lists this clonotype with many counts. This chain uses TRBV11-1 with TRBJ1-1, with 8 bases matching TRBD1. The CDR3 totals 16 residues. The junction had 9 bases not matched to a gene; V was cut back by 5 bases and J by 1 base. Germline CDR1 and CDR2: SGHAT and FQDESV (reference sequence). CDR3 region: CASSRWTGTGNTEAFF. In DNA, the CDR3 is TGTGCCAGCAGCCGGTGGACAGGGACGGGGAACACTGAAGCTTTCTTT.

This clonotype was counted many times. The gene calls are TRBV7-8 and TRBJ2-2; D call uncertain. The CDR3 covers 14 residues. V lost 5 bases to trimming and J lost 8 bases, with 15 bases between them. From germline, CDR1 is SGHVS and CDR2 FQNEAQ. CDR3 in DNA: TGTGCCAGCAGCCCGGACCGGGTCCGAGGGGAGCTGTTTTTT. Translating gives CASSPDRVRGELFF.

This clonotype has a count of ten or more. The chain carries TRBV12-3 or TRBV12-4 and TRBJ1-2; no definite D call. V dropped 6 bases and J dropped 2 bases, with 16 bases sitting between them. The CDR3 covers 15 residues. As DNA, the CDR3 is TGTGCCAGCAGCCATATCGCGGGGAACAACTATGGCTACACCTTC. It encodes CASSHIAGNNYGYTF.

In this sample, this clonotype turned up many times. The chain has TRBV10-1 and TRBJ1-1; TRBD1 is a possible D gene (6 bases). The germline gives CDR1 WNHNN, CDR2 SYGVQD (reference sequence). This CDR3 is built from 14 residues. Trimming left V 8 bases short and J 2 bases short, with 15 bases between. CDR3 region: CASSRDTLNTEAFF. For the CDR3, the DNA is TGCGCCAGCTCACGGGACACCCTTAACACTGAAGCTTTCTTT.

This clonotype was detected many times. The V call is TRBV6-2 or TRBV6-3, the J call TRBJ2-7; the match to TRBD2 covers 10 bases. The J segment lost 2 bases and the V segment lost 3 bases, leaving 7 bases of the junction unmatched. This CDR3 is 16 amino acids long. Germline CDR1 is MNHEY and CDR2 is SVGEGT. Here the CDR3 DNA reads TGTGCCAGCAGTTATTCCTCTAGCGGGAGCCCCTACGAGCAGTACTTC. This encodes CASSYSSSGSPYEQYF.